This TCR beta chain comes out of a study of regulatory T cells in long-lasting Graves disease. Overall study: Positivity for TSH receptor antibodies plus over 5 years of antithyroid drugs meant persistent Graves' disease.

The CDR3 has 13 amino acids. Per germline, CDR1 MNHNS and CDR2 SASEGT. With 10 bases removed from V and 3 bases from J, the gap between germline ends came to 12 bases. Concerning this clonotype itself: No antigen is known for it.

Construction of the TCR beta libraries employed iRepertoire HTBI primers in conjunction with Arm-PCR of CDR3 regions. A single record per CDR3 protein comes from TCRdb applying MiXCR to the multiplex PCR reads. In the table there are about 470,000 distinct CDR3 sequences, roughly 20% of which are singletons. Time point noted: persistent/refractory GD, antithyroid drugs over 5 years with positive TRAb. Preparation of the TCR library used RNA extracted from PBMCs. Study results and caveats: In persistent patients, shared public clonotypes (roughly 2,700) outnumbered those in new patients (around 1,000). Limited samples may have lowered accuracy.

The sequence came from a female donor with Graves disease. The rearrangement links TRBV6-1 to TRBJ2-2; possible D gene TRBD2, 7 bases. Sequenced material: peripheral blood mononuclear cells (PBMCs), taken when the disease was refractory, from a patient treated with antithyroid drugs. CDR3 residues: CAIGEGDTGELFF. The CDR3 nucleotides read TGTGCCATAGGGGAGGGGGACACCGGGGAGCTGTTTTTT.